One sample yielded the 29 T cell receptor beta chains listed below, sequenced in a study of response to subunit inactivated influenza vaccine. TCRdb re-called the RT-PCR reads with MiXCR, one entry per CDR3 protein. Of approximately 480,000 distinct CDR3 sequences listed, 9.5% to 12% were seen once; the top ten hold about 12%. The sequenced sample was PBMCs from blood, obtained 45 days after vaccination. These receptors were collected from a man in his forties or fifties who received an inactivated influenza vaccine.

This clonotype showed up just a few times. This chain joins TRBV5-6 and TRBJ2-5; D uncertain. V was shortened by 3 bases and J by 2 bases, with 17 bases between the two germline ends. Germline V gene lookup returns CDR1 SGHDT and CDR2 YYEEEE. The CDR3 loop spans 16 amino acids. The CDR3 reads CASSSLQKAVQETQYF. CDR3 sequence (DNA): TGTGCCAGCAGCTCTTTACAGAAGGCCGTTCAAGAGACCCAGTACTTC.

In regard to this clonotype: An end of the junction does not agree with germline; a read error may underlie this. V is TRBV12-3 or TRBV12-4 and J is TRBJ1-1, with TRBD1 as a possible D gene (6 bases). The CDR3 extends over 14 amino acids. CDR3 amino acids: CASSPGHPNTVAFF. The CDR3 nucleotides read TGTGCCAGCAGTCCGGGACACCCGAACACTGTAGCTTTCTTT.

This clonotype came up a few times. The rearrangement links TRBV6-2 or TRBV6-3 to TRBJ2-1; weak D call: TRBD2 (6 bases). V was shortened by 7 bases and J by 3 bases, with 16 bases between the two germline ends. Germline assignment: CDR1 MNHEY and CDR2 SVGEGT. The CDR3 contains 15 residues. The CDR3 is CASTDWRGNYNEQFF. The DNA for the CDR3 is TGTGCCAGCACCGACTGGAGGGGCAACTACAATGAGCAGTTCTTC.

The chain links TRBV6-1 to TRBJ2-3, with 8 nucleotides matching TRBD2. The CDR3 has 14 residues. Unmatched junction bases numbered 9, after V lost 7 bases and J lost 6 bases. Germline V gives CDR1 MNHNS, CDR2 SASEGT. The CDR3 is CASTLGTRKDTQYF. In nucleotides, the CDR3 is TGTGCCAGCACCCTGGGGACTAGGAAGGATACGCAGTATTTT.

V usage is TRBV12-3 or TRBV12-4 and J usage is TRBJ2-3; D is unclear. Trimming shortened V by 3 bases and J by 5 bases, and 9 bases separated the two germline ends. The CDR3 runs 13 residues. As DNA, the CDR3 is TGTGCCAGCAGTTTTTTTATTGAAGATACGCAGTATTTT. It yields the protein CASSFFIEDTQYF.

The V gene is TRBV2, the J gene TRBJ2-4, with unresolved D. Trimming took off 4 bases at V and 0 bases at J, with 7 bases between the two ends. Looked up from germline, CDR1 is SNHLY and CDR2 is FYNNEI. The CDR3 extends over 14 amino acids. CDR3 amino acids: CASSATEAKNIQYF. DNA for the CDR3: TGTGCCAGCAGTGCGACGGAAGCCAAAAACATTCAGTACTTC.

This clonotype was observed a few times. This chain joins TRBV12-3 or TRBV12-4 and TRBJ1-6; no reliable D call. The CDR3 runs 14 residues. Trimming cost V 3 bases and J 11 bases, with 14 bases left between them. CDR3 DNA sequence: TGTGCCAGCAGTTTTGGTGACACAGCAACACCCCTCCACTTT. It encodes CASSFGDTATPLHF.

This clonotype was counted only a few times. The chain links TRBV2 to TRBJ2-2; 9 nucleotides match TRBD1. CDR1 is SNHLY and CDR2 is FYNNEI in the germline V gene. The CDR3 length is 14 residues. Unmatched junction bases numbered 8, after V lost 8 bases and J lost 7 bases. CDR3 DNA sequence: TGTGCCAGCTCGCGGGACAGGGAGGTCGGGGAGCTGTTTTTT. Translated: CASSRDREVGELFF.

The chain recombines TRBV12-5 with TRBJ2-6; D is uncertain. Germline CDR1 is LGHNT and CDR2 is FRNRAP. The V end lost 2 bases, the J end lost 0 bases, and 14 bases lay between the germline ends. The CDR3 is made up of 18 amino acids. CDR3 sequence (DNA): TGTGCTAGTGGTTTGTCGGAAGGGATATACTCTGGGGCCAACGTCCTGACTTTC. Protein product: CASGLSEGIYSGANVLTF.

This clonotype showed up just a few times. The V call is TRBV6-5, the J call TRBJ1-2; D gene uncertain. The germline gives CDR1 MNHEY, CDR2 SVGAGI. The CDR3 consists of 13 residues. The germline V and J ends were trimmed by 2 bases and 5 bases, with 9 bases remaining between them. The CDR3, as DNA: TGTGCCAGCAGTTACGCGGAGTTATATGGCTACACCTTC. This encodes CASSYAELYGYTF.

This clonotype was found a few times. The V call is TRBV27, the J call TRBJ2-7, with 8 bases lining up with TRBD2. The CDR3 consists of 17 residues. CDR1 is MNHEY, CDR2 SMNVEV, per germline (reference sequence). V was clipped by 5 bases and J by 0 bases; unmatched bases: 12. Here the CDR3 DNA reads TGTGCCAGCAGTAGGGACTGGAGCGGGAGTACCTCCTACGAGCAGTACTTC. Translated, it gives CASSRDWSGSTSYEQYF.

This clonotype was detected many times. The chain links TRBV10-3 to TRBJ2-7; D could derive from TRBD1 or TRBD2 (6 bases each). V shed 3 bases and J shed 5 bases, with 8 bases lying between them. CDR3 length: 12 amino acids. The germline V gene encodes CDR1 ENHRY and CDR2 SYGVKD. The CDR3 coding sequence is TGTGCCATCAGTGACGGGGGCCACGAGCAGTACTTC. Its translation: CAISDGGHEQYF.

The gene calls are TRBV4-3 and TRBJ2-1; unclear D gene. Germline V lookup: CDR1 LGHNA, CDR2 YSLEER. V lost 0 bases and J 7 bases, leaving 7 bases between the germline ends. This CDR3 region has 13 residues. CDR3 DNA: TGCGCCAGCAGCCAAGATACGCAGAATGAGCAGTTCTTC. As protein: CASSQDTQNEQFF.

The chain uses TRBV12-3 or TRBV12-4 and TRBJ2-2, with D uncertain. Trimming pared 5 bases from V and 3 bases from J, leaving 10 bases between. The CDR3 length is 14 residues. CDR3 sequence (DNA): TGTGCCAGCAGTGTTTGGGTGCACACCGGGGAGCTGTTTTTT. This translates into CASSVWVHTGELFF.

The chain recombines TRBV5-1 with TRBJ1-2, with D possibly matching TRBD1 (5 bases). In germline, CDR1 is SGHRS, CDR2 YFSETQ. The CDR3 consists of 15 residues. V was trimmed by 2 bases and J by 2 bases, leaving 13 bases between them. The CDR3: CASSFLPDSNYGYTF. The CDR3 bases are TGCGCCAGCAGCTTTCTCCCCGACAGCAACTATGGCTACACCTTC.

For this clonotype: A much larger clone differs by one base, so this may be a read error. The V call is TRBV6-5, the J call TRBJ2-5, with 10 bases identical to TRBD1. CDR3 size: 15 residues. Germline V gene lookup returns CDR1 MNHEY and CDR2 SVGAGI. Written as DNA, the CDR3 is TGTGCCGGCAGTTACTCGGGACAGGGGCAAGAGACCCAGTACTTC. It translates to CAGSYSGQGQETQYF.

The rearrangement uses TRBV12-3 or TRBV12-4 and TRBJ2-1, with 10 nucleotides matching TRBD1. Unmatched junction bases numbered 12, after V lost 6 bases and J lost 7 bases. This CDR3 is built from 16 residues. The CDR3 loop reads CASRSKTGGFRNEQFF. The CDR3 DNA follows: TGTGCCAGCAGATCCAAGACAGGGGGCTTTAGGAATGAGCAGTTCTTC.

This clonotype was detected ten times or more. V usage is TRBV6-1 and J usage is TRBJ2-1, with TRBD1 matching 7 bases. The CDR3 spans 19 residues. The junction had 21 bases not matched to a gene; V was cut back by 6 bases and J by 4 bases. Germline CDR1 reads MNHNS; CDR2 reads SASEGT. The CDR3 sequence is CASSRTGVGVGGSYNEQFF. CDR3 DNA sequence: TGTGCCAGCAGCCGCACAGGGGTAGGGGTAGGCGGCTCTTACAATGAGCAGTTCTTC.

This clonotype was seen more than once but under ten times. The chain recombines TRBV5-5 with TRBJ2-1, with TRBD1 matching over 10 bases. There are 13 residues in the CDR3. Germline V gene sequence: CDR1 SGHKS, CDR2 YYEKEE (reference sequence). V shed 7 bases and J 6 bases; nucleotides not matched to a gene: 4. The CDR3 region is CASSGTGVNEQFF. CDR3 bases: TGTGCCAGCTCCGGGACAGGGGTCAATGAGCAGTTCTTC. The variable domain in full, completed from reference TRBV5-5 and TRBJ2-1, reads DAGVTQSPTHLIKTRGQQVTLRCSPISGHKSVSWYQQVLGQGPQFIFQYYEKEERGRGNFPDRFSARQFPNYSSELNVNALLLGDSALYLCASSGTGVNEQFFGPGTRLTVL.

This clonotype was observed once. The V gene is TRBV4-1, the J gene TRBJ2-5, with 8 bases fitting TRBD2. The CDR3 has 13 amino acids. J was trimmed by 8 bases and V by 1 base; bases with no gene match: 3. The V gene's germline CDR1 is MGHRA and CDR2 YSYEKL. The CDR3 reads CASSQVGRVTQYF. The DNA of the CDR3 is TGCGCCAGCAGCCAAGTCGGGAGGGTTACCCAGTACTTC.

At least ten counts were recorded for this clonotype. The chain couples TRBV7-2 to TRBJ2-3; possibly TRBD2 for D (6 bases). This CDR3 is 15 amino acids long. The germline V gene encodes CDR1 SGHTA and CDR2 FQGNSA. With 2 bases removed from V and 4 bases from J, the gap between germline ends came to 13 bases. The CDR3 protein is CASSLYSGGADTQYF. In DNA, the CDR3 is TGTGCCAGCAGCTTATATAGCGGTGGAGCAGATACGCAGTATTTT.

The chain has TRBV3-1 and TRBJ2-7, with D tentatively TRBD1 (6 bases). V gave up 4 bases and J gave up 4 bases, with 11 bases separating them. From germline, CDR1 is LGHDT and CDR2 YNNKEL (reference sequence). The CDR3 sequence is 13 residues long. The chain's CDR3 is CASSPRQEYEQYF. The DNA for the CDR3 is TGTGCCAGCAGCCCGCGACAGGAATACGAGCAGTACTTC.

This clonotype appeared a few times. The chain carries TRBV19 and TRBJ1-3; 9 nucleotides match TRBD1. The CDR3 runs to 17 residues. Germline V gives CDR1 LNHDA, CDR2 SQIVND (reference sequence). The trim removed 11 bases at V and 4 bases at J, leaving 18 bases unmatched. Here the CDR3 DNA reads TGTGCCGCCCGGGACAGGGCTTCGGGGTGGTTGGGAAACACCATATATTTT. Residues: CAARDRASGWLGNTIYF.

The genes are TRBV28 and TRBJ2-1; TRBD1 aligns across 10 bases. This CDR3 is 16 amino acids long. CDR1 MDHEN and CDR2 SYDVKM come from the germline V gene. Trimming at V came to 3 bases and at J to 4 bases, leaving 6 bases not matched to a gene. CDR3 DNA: TGTGCCAGCAGTTTGGCGGGACAGGGGTTGTACAATGAGCAGTTCTTC. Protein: CASSLAGQGLYNEQFF.

The CDR3 DNA reads as TGTGCCAGCAGCGAATACTATAGCGGGAGTACGCAGTATTTT. Translation gives CASSEYYSGSTQYF. The rearrangement joins TRBV14 to TRBJ2-3; 9 bases line up with TRBD2. The CDR3 has 14 amino acids. Unmatched junction bases numbered 8, after V lost 5 bases and J lost 8 bases. Germline V gene sequence: CDR1 SGHDN, CDR2 FVKESK.

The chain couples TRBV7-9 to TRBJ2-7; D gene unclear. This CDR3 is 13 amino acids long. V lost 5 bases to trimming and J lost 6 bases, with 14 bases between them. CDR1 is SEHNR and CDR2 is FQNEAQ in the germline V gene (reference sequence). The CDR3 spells CASSARDLSEQYF. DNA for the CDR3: TGTGCCAGCAGCGCACGAGACTTGAGCGAGCAGTACTTC.

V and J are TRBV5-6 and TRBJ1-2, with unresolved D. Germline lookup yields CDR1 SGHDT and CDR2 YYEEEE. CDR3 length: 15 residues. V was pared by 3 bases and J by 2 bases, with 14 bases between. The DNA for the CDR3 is TGTGCCAGCAGCTCAAGACCGACAAGGAACTATGGCTACACCTTC. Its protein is CASSSRPTRNYGYTF.

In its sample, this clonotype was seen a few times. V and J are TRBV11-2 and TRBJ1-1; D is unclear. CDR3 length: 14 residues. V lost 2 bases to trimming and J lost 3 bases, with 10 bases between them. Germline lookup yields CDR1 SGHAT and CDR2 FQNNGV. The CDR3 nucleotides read TGTGCCAGCAGCTTATTGGGGTCGTACACTGAAGCTTTCTTT. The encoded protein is CASSLLGSYTEAFF.

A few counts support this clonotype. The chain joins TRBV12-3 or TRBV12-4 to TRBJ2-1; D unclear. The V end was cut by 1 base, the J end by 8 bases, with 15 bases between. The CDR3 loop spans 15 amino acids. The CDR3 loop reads CASSLEGRIKDEQFF. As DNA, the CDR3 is TGTGCCAGCAGTTTAGAAGGCAGGATTAAGGATGAGCAGTTCTTC.